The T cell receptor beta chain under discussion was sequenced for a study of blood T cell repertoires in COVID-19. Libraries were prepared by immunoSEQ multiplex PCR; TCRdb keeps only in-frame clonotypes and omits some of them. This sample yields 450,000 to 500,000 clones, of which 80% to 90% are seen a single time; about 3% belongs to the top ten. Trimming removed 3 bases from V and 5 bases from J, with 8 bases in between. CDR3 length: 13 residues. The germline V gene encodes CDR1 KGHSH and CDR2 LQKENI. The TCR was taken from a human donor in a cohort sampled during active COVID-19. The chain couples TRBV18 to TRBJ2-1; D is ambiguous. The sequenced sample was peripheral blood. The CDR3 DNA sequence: TGTGCCAGCTCACCCAGCGCGGACAATGAGCAGTTCTTC. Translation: CASSPSADNEQFF.